This T cell receptor beta chain was observed in a study of technical replicates of blood from a few donors. The CDR3 totals 16 residues. Per the germline V gene, CDR1 is SGHAT and CDR2 is FQNNGV. With V trimmed by 7 bases and J by 4 bases, 11 bases remained unmatched. The repertoire was sequenced with immunoSEQ multiplex PCR; TCRdb's copy has only in-frame clones and lacks some. Here the sample spans about 93,000 clones, 95% being singletons. Sequenced: T cells isolated from PBMCs. The gene calls are TRBV11-2 and TRBJ1-1, with 11 bases matching TRBD1. The TCR originated in a human donor in good health. The CDR3 DNA is TGTGCCAGCACCCCAGGCCCGGGACAGGGGGGCACTGAAGCTTTCTTT. It encodes CASTPGPGQGGTEAFF.